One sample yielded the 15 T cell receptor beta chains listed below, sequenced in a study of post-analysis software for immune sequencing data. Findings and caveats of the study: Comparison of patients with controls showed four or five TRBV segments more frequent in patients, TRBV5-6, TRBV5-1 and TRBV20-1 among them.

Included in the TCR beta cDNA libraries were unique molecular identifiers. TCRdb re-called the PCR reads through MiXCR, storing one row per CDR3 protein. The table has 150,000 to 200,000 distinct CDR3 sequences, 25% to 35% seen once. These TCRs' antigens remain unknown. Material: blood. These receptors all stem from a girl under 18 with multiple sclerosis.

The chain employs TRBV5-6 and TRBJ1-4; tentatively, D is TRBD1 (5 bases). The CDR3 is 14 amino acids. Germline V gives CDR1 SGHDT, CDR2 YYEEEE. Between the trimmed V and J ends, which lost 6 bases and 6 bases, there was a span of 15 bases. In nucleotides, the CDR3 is TGTGCCAGCACCTCTGGGGACGGCTATGAAAAACTGTTTTTT. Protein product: CASTSGDGYEKLFF.

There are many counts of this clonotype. CDR3 bases: TGCGCCAGCAGTGAGACGTCCCCAGGGGCTGAGCAGTTCTTC. It is translated as CASSETSPGAEQFF. The V call is TRBV10-1, the J call TRBJ2-1, with D perhaps TRBD1 (6 bases). Between the trimmed V and J ends, which lost 2 bases and 9 bases, there was a span of 14 bases. CDR1 is WNHNN and CDR2 is SYGVQD in the germline V gene (reference sequence). CDR3 length: 14 amino acids.

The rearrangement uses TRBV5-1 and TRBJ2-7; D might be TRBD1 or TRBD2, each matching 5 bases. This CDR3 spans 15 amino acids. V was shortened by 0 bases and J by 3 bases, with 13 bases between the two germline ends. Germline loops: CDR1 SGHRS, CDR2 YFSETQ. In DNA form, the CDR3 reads TGCGCCAGCAGCTTGGGGCCGGGACGTCTCTACGAGCAGTACTTC. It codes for CASSLGPGRLYEQYF.

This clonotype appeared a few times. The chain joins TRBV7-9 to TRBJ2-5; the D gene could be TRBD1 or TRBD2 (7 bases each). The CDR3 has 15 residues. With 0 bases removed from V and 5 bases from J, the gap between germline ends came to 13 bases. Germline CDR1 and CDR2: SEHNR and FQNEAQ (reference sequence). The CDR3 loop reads CASSLAAGGGETQYF. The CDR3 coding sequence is TGTGCCAGCAGCTTAGCGGCAGGGGGAGGGGAGACCCAGTACTTC.

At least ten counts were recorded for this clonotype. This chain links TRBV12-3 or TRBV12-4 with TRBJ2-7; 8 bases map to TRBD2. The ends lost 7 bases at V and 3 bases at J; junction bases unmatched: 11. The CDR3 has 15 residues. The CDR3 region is CASTRRSSGNYEQYF. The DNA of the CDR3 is TGTGCCAGCACCCGACGGAGTAGCGGGAACTACGAGCAGTACTTC.

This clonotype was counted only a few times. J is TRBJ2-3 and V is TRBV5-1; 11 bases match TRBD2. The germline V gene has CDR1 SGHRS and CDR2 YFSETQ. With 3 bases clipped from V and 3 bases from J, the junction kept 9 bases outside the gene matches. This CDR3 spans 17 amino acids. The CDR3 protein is CASSWRLAGSFTDTQYF. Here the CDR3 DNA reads TGCGCCAGCAGCTGGAGACTAGCGGGATCTTTTACAGATACGCAGTATTTT.

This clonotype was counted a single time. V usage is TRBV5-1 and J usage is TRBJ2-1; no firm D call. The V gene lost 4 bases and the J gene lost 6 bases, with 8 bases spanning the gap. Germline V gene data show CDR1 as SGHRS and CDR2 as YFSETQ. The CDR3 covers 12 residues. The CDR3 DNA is TGCGCCAGCAGCCCCGACCTCAATGAGCAGTTCTTC. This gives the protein CASSPDLNEQFF.

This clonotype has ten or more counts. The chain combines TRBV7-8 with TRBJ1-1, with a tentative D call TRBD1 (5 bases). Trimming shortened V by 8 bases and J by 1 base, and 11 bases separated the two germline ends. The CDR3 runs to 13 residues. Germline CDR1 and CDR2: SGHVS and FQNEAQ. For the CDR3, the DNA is TGTGCCAGCCTCGGGACGGCGAACACTGAAGCTTTCTTT. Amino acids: CASLGTANTEAFF.

CDR3 amino acids: CASSLVLLNIQYF. The CDR3 nucleotides are TGTGCCAGCAGTTTGGTCCTATTAAACATTCAGTACTTC. V gene TRBV12-3 or TRBV12-4 combines with J gene TRBJ2-4; no clear D gene. V lost 3 bases and J lost 6, with 9 bases in between. The CDR3 is 13 amino acids.

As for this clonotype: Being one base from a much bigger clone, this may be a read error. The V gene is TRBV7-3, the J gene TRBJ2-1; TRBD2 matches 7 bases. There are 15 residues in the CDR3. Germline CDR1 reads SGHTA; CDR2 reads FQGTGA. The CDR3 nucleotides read TGTGCCAGCGGCTTAGAGGGAGGGCCAGGGAATGAGCAGTTCTTC. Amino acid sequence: CASGLEGGPGNEQFF. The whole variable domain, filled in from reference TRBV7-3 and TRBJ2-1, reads GAGVSQTPSNKVTEKGKYVELRCDPISGHTALYWYRQSLGQGPEFLIYFQGTGAADDSGLPNDRFFAVRPEGSVSTLKIQRTERGDSAVYLCASGLEGGPGNEQFFGPGTRLTVL.

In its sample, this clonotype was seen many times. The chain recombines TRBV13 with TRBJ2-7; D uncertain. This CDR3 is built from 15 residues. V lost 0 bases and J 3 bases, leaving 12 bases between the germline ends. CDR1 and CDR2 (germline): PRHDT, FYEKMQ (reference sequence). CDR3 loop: CASSLGQLAFYEQYF. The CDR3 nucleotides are TGTGCCAGCAGCTTAGGGCAGCTCGCCTTCTACGAGCAGTACTTC.

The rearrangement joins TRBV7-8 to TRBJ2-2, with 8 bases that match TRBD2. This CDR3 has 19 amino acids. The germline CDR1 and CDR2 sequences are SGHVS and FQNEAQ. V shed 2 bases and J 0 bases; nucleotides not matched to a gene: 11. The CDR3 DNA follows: TGTGCCAGCAGCTTATCGGGGCTAGCGGGCCTCGCGAACACCGGGGAGCTGTTTTTT. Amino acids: CASSLSGLAGLANTGELFF. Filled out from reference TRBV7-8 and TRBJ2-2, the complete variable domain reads GAGVSQSPRYKVAKRGQDVALRCDPISGHVSLFWYQQALGQGPEFLTYFQNEAQLDKSGLPSDRFFAERPEGSVSTLKIQRTQQEDSAVYLCASSLSGLAGLANTGELFFGEGSRLTVL.

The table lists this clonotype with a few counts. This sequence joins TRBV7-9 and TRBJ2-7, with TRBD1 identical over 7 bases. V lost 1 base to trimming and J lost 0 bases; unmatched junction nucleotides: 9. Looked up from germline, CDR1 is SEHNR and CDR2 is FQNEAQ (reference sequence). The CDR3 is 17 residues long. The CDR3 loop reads CASSLGMVGQYSYEQYF. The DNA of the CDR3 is TGTGCCAGCAGCTTAGGTATGGTGGGACAGTACTCCTACGAGCAGTACTTC.

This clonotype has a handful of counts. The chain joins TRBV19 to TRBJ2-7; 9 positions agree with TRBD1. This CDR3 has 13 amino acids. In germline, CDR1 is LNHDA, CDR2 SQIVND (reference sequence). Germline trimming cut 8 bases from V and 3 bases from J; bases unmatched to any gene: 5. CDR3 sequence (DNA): TGTGCCAGTGGGGGGGGACAGGGCTACGAGCAGTACTTC. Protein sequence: CASGGGQGYEQYF.

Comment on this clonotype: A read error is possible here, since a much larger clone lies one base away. The DNA for the CDR3 is TGCGCCGGCAGCCCTATGGCGGGACAGCAAGAGACCCAGTACTTC. This encodes CAGSPMAGQQETQYF. This chain uses TRBV5-1 with TRBJ2-5, with D possibly matching TRBD1 (7 bases). Per germline, CDR1 SGHRS and CDR2 YFSETQ. The CDR3 consists of 15 residues.